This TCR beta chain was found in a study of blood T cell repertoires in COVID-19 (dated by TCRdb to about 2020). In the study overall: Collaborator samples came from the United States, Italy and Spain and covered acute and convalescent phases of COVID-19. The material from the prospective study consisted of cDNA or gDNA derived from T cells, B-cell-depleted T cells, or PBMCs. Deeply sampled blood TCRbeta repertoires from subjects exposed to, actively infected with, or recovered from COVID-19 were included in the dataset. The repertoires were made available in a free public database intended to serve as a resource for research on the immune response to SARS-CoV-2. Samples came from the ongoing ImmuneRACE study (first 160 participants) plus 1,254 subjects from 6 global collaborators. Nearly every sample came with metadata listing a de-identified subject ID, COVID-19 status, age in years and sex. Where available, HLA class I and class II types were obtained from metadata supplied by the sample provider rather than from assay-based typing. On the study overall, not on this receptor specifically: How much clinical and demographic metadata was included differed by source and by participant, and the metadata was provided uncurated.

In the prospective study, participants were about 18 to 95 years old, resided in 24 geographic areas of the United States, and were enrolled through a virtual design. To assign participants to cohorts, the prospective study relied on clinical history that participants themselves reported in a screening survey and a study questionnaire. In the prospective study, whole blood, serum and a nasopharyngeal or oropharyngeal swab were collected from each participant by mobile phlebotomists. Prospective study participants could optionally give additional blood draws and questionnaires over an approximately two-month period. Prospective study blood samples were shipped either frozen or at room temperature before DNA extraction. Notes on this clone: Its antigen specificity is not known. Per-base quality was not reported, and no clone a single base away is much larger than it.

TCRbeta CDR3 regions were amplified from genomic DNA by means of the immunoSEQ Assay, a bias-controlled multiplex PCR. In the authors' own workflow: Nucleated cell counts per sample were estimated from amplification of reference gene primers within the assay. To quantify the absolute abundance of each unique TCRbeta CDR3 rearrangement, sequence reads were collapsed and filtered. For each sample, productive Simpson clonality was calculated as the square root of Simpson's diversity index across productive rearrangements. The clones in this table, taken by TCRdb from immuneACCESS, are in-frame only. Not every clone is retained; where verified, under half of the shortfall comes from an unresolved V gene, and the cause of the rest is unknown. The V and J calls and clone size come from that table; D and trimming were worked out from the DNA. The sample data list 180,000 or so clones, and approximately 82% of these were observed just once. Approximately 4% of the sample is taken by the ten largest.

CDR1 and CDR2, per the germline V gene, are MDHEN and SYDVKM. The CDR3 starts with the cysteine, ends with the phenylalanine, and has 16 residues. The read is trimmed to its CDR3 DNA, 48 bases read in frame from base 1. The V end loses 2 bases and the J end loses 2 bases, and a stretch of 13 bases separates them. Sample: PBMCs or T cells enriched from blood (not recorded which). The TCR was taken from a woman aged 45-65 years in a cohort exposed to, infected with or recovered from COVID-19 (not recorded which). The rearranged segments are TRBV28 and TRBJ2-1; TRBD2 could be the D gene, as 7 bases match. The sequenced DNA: TGTGCCAGCAGTTTACCCTGGGGGGGCACCTACAATGAGCAGTTCTTC. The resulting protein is CASSLPWGGTYNEQFF. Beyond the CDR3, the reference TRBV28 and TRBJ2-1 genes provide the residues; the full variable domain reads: DVKVTQSSRYLVKRTGEKVFLECVQDMDHENMFWYRQDPGLGLRLIYFSYDVKMKEKGDIPEGYSVSREKKERFSLILESASTNQTSMYLCASSLPWGGTYNEQFFGPGTRLTVL.